Listed here are 27 T cell receptor beta chains from one sample, sequenced in a study of T cells in Graves' hyperthyroidism and ophthalmopathy. TCR beta CDR3 regions were amplified from RNA. When the TCR CDR3 underwent first-round RT-PCR, the HTBI primer set was used. TCRdb redid the calling of the multiplex PCR reads with MiXCR, one entry per CDR3 protein. The data contain under 650,000 distinct CDR3 sequences, roughly 15% of them singletons. Sequencing input: blood. Receptor source: a woman in her 30s with Graves' hyperthyroidism.

This clonotype was seen a handful of times. J is TRBJ2-3 and V is TRBV20-1; D is perhaps TRBD1 (6 bases). This CDR3 has 16 amino acids. The V end was cut by 3 bases, the J end by 3 bases, with 19 bases between. The germline gives CDR1 DFQATT, CDR2 SNEGSKA (reference sequence). The CDR3 DNA is TGCAGTGCTAGTAGGGGGAGCGATTTAGGGACAGATACGCAGTATTTT. It yields the protein CSASRGSDLGTDTQYF.

This clonotype has ten or more counts. V gene TRBV18 combines with J gene TRBJ1-5; 11 nucleotides agree with TRBD1. Germline loops: CDR1 KGHSH, CDR2 LQKENI. Trimming took 3 bases from V and 6 from J; bases not matched to a gene: 4. The CDR3 consists of 15 residues. CDR3 sequence reads: CASSPGTGGLQPQHF. DNA for the CDR3: TGTGCCAGCTCACCCGGGACAGGGGGGCTTCAGCCCCAGCATTTT.

This clonotype has a count of ten or more. The V gene is TRBV28, the J gene TRBJ2-5, with 7 nucleotides matching TRBD2. The CDR3 runs to 12 residues. With 8 bases clipped from V and 5 bases from J, the junction kept 5 bases outside the gene matches. CDR1 and CDR2 (germline): MDHEN, SYDVKM. The CDR3 DNA reads TGTGCCAGCTGCGGGAGTAGGGAGACCCAGTACTTC. Translating it yields CASCGSRETQYF.

At least ten counts were recorded for this clonotype. The chain joins TRBV7-9 to TRBJ2-3; D may be TRBD2 (6 bases). The germline gives CDR1 SEHNR, CDR2 FQNEAQ (reference sequence). The CDR3 is 14 residues long. V lost 1 base and J lost 5, with 10 bases in between. CDR3 loop: CASSLGGDQDTQYF. The CDR3 DNA is TGTGCCAGCAGCTTAGGGGGGGATCAAGATACGCAGTATTTT.

The V call is TRBV27, the J call TRBJ2-3; no clear D. The CDR3 has 13 residues. The germline CDR1 and CDR2 sequences are MNHEY and SMNVEV (reference sequence). V lost 6 bases, J lost 3 bases, and 10 bases lay in between. The CDR3 sequence is CASRLYITDTQYF. The CDR3 bases are TGTGCCAGCAGACTTTATATAACAGATACGCAGTATTTT.

This clonotype was counted ten times or more. V usage is TRBV11-2 and J usage is TRBJ2-7, with D perhaps TRBD1 (5 bases). The CDR3 is 13 amino acids. The V gene lost 4 bases and the J gene lost 5 bases, with 12 bases spanning the gap. Germline V gene lookup returns CDR1 SGHAT and CDR2 FQNNGV. The CDR3 DNA reads as TGTGCCAGCAGCTCGGCCAGGGTCCACGAGCAGTACTTC. As protein: CASSSARVHEQYF.

This clonotype was found a few times. This chain connects TRBV14 to TRBJ2-7; D remains unclear. CDR1 is SGHDN and CDR2 is FVKESK in the germline V gene. The ends were cut back, 3 bases at V and 3 bases at J, with 12 bases in the middle. The CDR3 consists of 14 residues. In nucleotides, the CDR3 is TGTGCCAGCAGCCAGGCCGGGCTTCACTACGAGCAGTACTTC. The encoded protein is CASSQAGLHYEQYF.

The V gene is TRBV25-1, the J gene TRBJ2-1; no reliable D call. The J call may be mistaken, given a closer DNA end match to TRBJ2-7. Germline V gene lookup returns CDR1 MGHDK and CDR2 SYGVNS. This CDR3 is built from 14 residues. The DNA for the CDR3 is TGTGCTTGCTTAGGCGGAGAGGTCTACAATGAGCAGTACTTC. Translation: CACLGGEVYNEQYF.

This clonotype is a singleton in its sample. The rearrangement links TRBV9 to TRBJ2-7; 8 bases match TRBD2. This CDR3 has 12 residues. With V trimmed by 9 bases and J by 7 bases, 9 bases remained unmatched. In germline, CDR1 is SGDLS, CDR2 YYNGEE. CDR3 nucleotides: TGTGCCACCTCCGGGGGGGTGCTGGAGCAGTACTTC. Translating it yields CATSGGVLEQYF.

V usage is TRBV11-3 and J usage is TRBJ1-3; 9 positions match TRBD1. Germline trimming cut 2 bases from V and 1 base from J; bases unmatched to any gene: 15. There are 20 residues in the CDR3. Germline lookup yields CDR1 SGHNT and CDR2 YENEEA. The CDR3 loop is CASSLISTGGPGVSGNTIYF. The CDR3 coding sequence is TGTGCCAGCAGCTTAATTTCAACAGGGGGCCCCGGCGTTTCTGGAAACACCATATATTTT.

The sample holds a few counts of this clonotype. This may be a read error, as it is one base from a much larger clone. The chain couples TRBV28 to TRBJ2-1; D is possibly TRBD2 (6 bases). The V gene's germline CDR1 is MDHEN and CDR2 SYDVKM. Trimming left V 9 bases short and J 1 base short, with 16 bases between. This CDR3 has 15 amino acids. CDR3 coding DNA: TGTGCCAGTAAACTTAGCGGTTTGTCCTACAATGAGCAGTTCTTC. Translating gives CASKLSGLSYNEQFF.

The V gene is TRBV12-3 or TRBV12-4, the J gene TRBJ2-3; D is unresolved. CDR3 size: 13 residues. The V gene lost 8 bases and the J gene lost 3 bases, with 12 bases spanning the gap. CDR3 loop: CASDLGSTDTQYF. The CDR3 DNA is TGTGCCAGCGACCTTGGGTCGACAGATACGCAGTATTTT.

Concerning this clonotype: With a much larger clone just one base away, this may be a read error. This rearrangement joins TRBV28 to TRBJ2-5; TRBD1 matches 8 bases. Germline values: CDR1 MDHEN, CDR2 SYDVKM. The CDR3 has 16 amino acids. The CDR3 bases are TGTGTCAGCAGTTCGCCGGGACAGGCATTCCAAGAGACCCAGTACTTC. This codes for CVSSSPGQAFQETQYF.

This clonotype was picked up a small number of times. The chain carries TRBV5-1 and TRBJ1-6, with 11 bases lining up with TRBD1. The CDR3 loop spans 15 amino acids. CDR1 and CDR2 from the germline V gene are SGHRS and YFSETQ. J was trimmed by 9 bases and V by 0 bases; bases with no gene match: 2. CDR3 sequence: CASSLGTGGSSPLHF. CDR3 bases: TGCGCCAGCAGCTTGGGGACAGGGGGCAGTTCACCCCTCCACTTT.

This clonotype was seen repeatedly, ten times or more. The chain has TRBV5-1 and TRBJ2-1; D might be TRBD1 or TRBD2, each matching 5 bases. This CDR3 contains 18 residues. The V gene's germline CDR1 is SGHRS and CDR2 YFSETQ. The V end lost 5 bases, the J end lost 0 bases, and 21 bases lay between the germline ends. The CDR3 sequence is CASRSGTQPPFSYNEQFF. DNA of the CDR3: TGCGCCAGCAGATCCGGGACCCAACCCCCATTCTCCTACAATGAGCAGTTCTTC.

There are many counts of this clonotype. V gene TRBV11-2 combines with J gene TRBJ1-1, with 7 bases identical to TRBD1. The V gene's germline CDR1 is SGHAT and CDR2 FQNNGV. V lost 5 bases to trimming and J lost 3 bases; unmatched junction nucleotides: 6. CDR3 length: 14 residues. CDR3 sequence: CASSTGTDDTEAFF. Here the CDR3 DNA reads TGTGCCAGCAGCACCGGGACAGACGACACTGAAGCTTTCTTT.

This clonotype has more than one count but fewer than ten. The V call is TRBV20-1, the J call TRBJ1-1; 8 bases match TRBD1. The germline V gene has CDR1 DFQATT and CDR2 SNEGSKA (reference sequence). CDR3 length: 14 amino acids. V trimming: 3 bases; J trimming: 4 bases; junction bases outside the gene matches: 7. CDR3 DNA: TGCAGTGCTAGTATTAGTACAGGGGGCACTGAAGCTTTCTTT. Translated, it gives CSASISTGGTEAFF.

This clonotype was observed many times. V is TRBV2 and J is TRBJ2-7; 12 bases agree with TRBD2. V gave up 7 bases and J gave up 4 bases; unmatched junction bases: 5. CDR3 length: 14 amino acids. Germline V CDR1 and CDR2: SNHLY, FYNNEI. The CDR3 DNA follows: TGTGCCAGCACCACTAGCGGGAGGTGGTACGAGCAGTACTTC. Protein sequence: CASTTSGRWYEQYF.

This clonotype was counted a few times. The V and J genes are TRBV7-9 and TRBJ2-1; 11 bases map to TRBD2. Trimming cost V 4 bases and J 7 bases; bases outside gene matches: 6. Looked up from germline, CDR1 is SEHNR and CDR2 is FQNEAQ (reference sequence). The CDR3 consists of 15 residues. CDR3 sequence reads: CASSSGLAAVNEQFF. CDR3 coding DNA: TGTGCCAGCAGCTCGGGACTAGCGGCCGTAAATGAGCAGTTCTTC.

This clonotype was counted a few times. This chain links TRBV7-8 with TRBJ2-2, with a tentative D call TRBD1 (5 bases). Germline lookup yields CDR1 SGHVS and CDR2 FQNEAQ. The CDR3 has 16 residues. The V end lost 2 bases, the J end lost 5 bases, and 15 bases lay between the germline ends. This CDR3 reads CASSLLRFPGTGELFF. The DNA for the CDR3 is TGTGCCAGCAGCTTACTCCGATTCCCAGGGACCGGGGAGCTGTTTTTT.

This clonotype was seen only a few times. The V gene is TRBV19, the J gene TRBJ2-5; D is undetermined. There are 14 residues in the CDR3. Trimming removed 7 bases at V and 0 bases at J, with 12 bases between. CDR1 is LNHDA and CDR2 is SQIVND in the germline V gene (reference sequence). CDR3 nucleotide sequence: TGTGCCAGTACCACCGGGTCGTACCAAGAGACCCAGTACTTC. It yields the protein CASTTGSYQETQYF.

The table lists this clonotype with a few counts. The rearrangement links TRBV3-1 to TRBJ2-3, with 7 nucleotides matching TRBD1. Germline-derived CDR1 and CDR2 are LGHDT and YNNKEL (reference sequence). V was clipped by 4 bases and J by 5 bases; unmatched bases: 9. There are 15 residues in the CDR3. The CDR3 region has the DNA TGTGCCAGCAGCCTAAGAGAGGGGGCGAAAGATACGCAGTATTTT. Its translation: CASSLREGAKDTQYF.

This clonotype was recorded at least ten times. The chain couples TRBV2 to TRBJ1-5, with D possibly TRBD1 on 6 matching bases. Trimming removed 6 bases from V and 3 bases from J, with 12 bases in between. This CDR3 has 14 amino acids. Germline loops: CDR1 SNHLY, CDR2 FYNNEI. The CDR3 protein is CASRADSFNQPQHF. The DNA for the CDR3 is TGTGCCAGCAGAGCGGACAGCTTCAATCAGCCCCAGCATTTT.

At least ten counts were recorded for this clonotype. The gene calls are TRBV20-1 and TRBJ2-7; the match to TRBD2 covers 13 bases. In germline, CDR1 is DFQATT, CDR2 SNEGSKA (reference sequence). The J segment lost 5 bases and the V segment lost 3 bases, leaving 4 bases of the junction unmatched. CDR3 size: 14 residues. The CDR3, as DNA: TGCAGTGCTAGCCGAGGACTAGCGGGAGACGAGCAGTACTTC. This translates into CSASRGLAGDEQYF.

This clonotype was picked up many times. V and J are TRBV30 and TRBJ2-7, with D possibly TRBD2 on 6 matching bases. The CDR3 has 13 residues. V was clipped by 6 bases and J by 3 bases, with 15 bases between them. Germline V gene data show CDR1 as GTSNPN and CDR2 as SVGIG (reference sequence). The CDR3 DNA reads as TGTGCCTGCTCCGGGACGGGAGTCTACGAGCAGTACTTC. This sequence encodes CACSGTGVYEQYF.

V and J are TRBV27 and TRBJ1-4; 9 nucleotides line up with TRBD1. With 5 bases clipped from V and 8 bases from J, the junction kept 12 bases outside the gene matches. The CDR3 extends over 16 amino acids. Germline V CDR1 and CDR2: MNHEY, SMNVEV (reference sequence). The CDR3 DNA sequence: TGTGCCAGCAGTCCCCGGGGACAGGGAATTTCGGAAAAACTGTTTTTT. Translating it yields CASSPRGQGISEKLFF.

This clonotype was found many times. The chain employs TRBV30 and TRBJ2-3, with D uncertain. CDR3 length: 14 residues. Trimming stripped 2 bases from V and 0 bases from J, with 9 bases between. Germline V gene lookup returns CDR1 GTSNPN and CDR2 SVGIG (reference sequence). CDR3 amino acids: CAWSNGYSTDTQYF. DNA for the CDR3: TGTGCCTGGAGTAATGGTTATAGCACAGATACGCAGTATTTT.